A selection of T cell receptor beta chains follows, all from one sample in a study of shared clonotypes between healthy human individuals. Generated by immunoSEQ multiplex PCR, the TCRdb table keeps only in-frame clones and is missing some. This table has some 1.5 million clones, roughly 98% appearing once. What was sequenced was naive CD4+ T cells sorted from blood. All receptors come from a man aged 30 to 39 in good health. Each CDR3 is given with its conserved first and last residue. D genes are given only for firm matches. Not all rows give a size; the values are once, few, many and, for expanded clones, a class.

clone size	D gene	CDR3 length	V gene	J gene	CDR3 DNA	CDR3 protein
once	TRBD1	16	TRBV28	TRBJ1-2	TGTGCCAGCAGAAAATCCGGGACAGGGACCTTTGGTGGCTACACCTTC	CASRKSGTGTFGGYTF
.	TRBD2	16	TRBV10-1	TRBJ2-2	TGCGCCAGCAGCGGGCGGGGGGGCGCGGACACCGGGGAGCTGTTTTTT	CASSGRGGADTGELFF
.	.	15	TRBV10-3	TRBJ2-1	TGTGCCATCAGTGAGTCTACTACCTCCTACAATGAGCAGTTCTTC	CAISESTTSYNEQFF
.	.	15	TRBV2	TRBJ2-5	TGTGCCAGCAGTATCCGACAATCAGAGCAAGAGACCCAGTACTTC	CASSIRQSEQETQYF
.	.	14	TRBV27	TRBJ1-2	TGTGCCAGCACCTTACAAGGGGGTAACTATGGCTACACCTTC	CASTLQGGNYGYTF
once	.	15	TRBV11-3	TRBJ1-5	TGTGCCAGCAGCTTAGATCGGGACGGTAATCAGCCCCAGCATTTT	CASSLDRDGNQPQHF
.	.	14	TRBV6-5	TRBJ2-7	TGTGCCAGCAGTTCCCTGACAGCCTCCTACGAGCAGTACTTC	CASSSLTASYEQYF
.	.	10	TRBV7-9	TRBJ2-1	TGTGCCAGCAGCTCGAATGCCCAGTTCTTC	CASSSNAQFF
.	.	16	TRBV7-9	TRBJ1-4	TGTGCCAGCAGCTTGATGGAAAGCCCCTGGGGTGAAAAACTGTTTTTT	CASSLMESPWGEKLFF
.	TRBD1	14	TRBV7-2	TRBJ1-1	TGTGCCAGCAGCTCTCGACAGGGGAGAACTGAAGCTTTCTTT	CASSSRQGRTEAFF
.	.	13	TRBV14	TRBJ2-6	TGTGCCAGCAGCCCTACTGGGGCCAACGTCCTGACTTTC	CASSPTGANVLTF
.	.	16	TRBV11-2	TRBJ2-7	TGTGCCAGCAGCTTATTCTCCCAGGGAAAGATCTACGAGCAGTACTTC	CASSLFSQGKIYEQYF
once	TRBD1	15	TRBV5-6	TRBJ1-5	TGTGCCAGCAGCTCAATCCGGGACAGAGATCAGCCCCAGCATTTT	CASSSIRDRDQPQHF
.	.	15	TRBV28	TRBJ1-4	TGTGCCAGCAGTTTACCCCCAGGAGTCGGTGAAAAACTGTTTTTT	CASSLPPGVGEKLFF